The 3 T cell receptor beta chains listed next were all sequenced from one sample in a study of blood T cell repertoires in COVID-19. The table came from immunoSEQ multiplex PCR; TCRdb's copy has only in-frame clones and leaves some out. Of 300,000 to 450,000 clones listed, about nine tenths are singletons. The source material was PBMCs or T cells enriched from blood (not recorded which). The receptors come from a woman in her 30s who had been exposed to COVID-19.

The V and J genes are TRBV24-1 and TRBJ2-2, with 7 bases identical to TRBD2. Germline values: CDR1 KGHDR, CDR2 SFDVKD. The CDR3 totals 16 residues. The V segment lost 6 bases and the J segment 2 bases; nucleotides outside the gene matches: 8. CDR3 DNA: TGTGCCACCAGTTGGGGGGGGGACCCTAACACCGGGGAGCTGTTTTTT. This sequence encodes CATSWGGDPNTGELFF.

The genes are TRBV7-6 and TRBJ2-7; D is unclear. The CDR3 is 14 amino acids. Germline V gene data show CDR1 as SGHVS and CDR2 as FNYEAQ. V lost 1 base, J lost 2 bases, and 9 bases lay in between. CDR3 in amino acids: CASSLGSGAYEQYF. CDR3 nucleotides: TGTGCCAGCAGCTTAGGGTCCGGAGCCTACGAGCAGTACTTC.

The chain uses TRBV5-1 and TRBJ2-3; TRBD2 aligns across 14 bases. The germline CDR1 and CDR2 sequences are SGHRS and YFSETQ. CDR3 length: 18 amino acids. Unmatched junction bases numbered 10, after V lost 4 bases and J lost 3 bases. The CDR3 loop reads CASSPGLAGVRDTDTQYF. The CDR3 coding sequence is TGCGCCAGCAGCCCGGGACTAGCGGGAGTGAGAGATACAGATACGCAGTATTTT.